The T cell receptor (beta chain) under discussion was sequenced for a study of shared clonotypes between healthy human individuals. As originally analysed: For the immunoSEQ data, sequences were junction-only without quality scores, so filtering differed. Data came from immunoSEQ multiplex PCR; TCRdb stores just in-frame clones and leaves some out. The DNA was the basis for D and trimming; V, J and clone size are from that table. The data hold about 520,000 clones, with 70% to 80% observed a single time. Trimming removed 8 bases at V and 3 bases at J, with 18 bases between. There are 15 residues in the CDR3. CDR1 is MDHEN, CDR2 SYDVKM, per germline. The sample holds many counts of this clone. Only Caucasian adults living in Nashville, Tennessee served as donors.

This clonotype was sampled from a middle-aged woman in good health. Some clones in this sample may be carry-over from other donors' samples. The chain carries TRBV28 and TRBJ2-3, with no clear D. The sequenced sample was PBMCs. DNA of the CDR3: TGTGCCAGCTCTTCGGCTAGTTTCGAGACAGATACGCAGTATTTT. This codes for CASSSASFETDTQYF.